These 24 T cell receptor beta chains originate from one sample sequenced in a study of radiation and T cells in renal cell carcinoma. The time point here: baseline pretreatment blood. Treatment indicated: 15 Gy SBRT to primary tumor, nephrectomy 4 weeks later. Libraries were prepared by immunoSEQ multiplex PCR; TCRdb keeps only in-frame clonotypes and omits some of them. The table records about 150,000 clones, roughly nine tenths of them present only once. The starting material was blood, obtained from a patient whose treatment included radiotherapy and nephrectomy. These receptors were collected from a woman between 65 and 79 years old with renal cell carcinoma.

The genes are TRBV4-2 and TRBJ2-1; 8 bases match TRBD2. This CDR3 comprises 16 residues. CDR1 LGHNA and CDR2 YNFKEQ come from the germline V gene. J gave up 3 bases and V 4 bases, and 8 bases lay outside the gene matches. The CDR3 is CASSLSRGGFYNEQFF. The CDR3 nucleotides read TGTGCCAGCAGCCTATCCCGGGGGGGCTTCTACAATGAGCAGTTCTTC.

CDR3 nucleotide sequence: TGTGCCAGCAGCTTCAGGGGGGGGACTGAGGAGACCCAGTACTTC. Translated: CASSFRGGTEETQYF. The rearrangement links TRBV11-2 to TRBJ2-5; D could derive from TRBD1 or TRBD2 (7 bases each). There are 15 residues in the CDR3. Trimming removed 3 bases from V and 5 bases from J, with 16 bases in between. In germline, CDR1 is SGHAT, CDR2 FQNNGV.

The chain has TRBV5-1 and TRBJ2-7; 8 bases line up with TRBD2. V gave up 0 bases and J gave up 3 bases; unmatched junction bases: 2. In germline, CDR1 is SGHRS, CDR2 YFSETQ. The CDR3 spans 14 residues. In DNA form, the CDR3 reads TGCGCCAGCAGCTTGGAGCGGGGGAGCTACGAGCAGTACTTC. This sequence encodes CASSLERGSYEQYF.

CDR3 DNA: TGTGCCAGCCTCCTGGGGACTAACTATGGCTACACCTTC. It codes for CASLLGTNYGYTF. The chain couples TRBV28 to TRBJ1-2, with D unclear. This CDR3 has 13 amino acids. With 8 bases removed from V and 0 bases from J, the gap between germline ends came to 10 bases. CDR1 MDHEN and CDR2 SYDVKM come from the germline V gene.

Only a few counts were recorded for this clone. This chain uses TRBV29-1 with TRBJ1-2; TRBD1 aligns across 8 bases. The CDR3 has 10 residues. Unmatched junction bases numbered 2, after V lost 6 bases and J lost 8 bases. CDR1 and CDR2 (germline): SQVTM, ANQGSEA. The CDR3 DNA is TGCAGCGTGGGGACAGGCGGCTACACCTTC. Translated, it gives CSVGTGGYTF.

The V call is TRBV5-1, the J call TRBJ1-4, with a weak D call TRBD1 (5 bases). The CDR3 spans 15 residues. Trimming cost V 0 bases and J 3 bases, with 9 bases left between them. CDR1 and CDR2 (germline): SGHRS, YFSETQ. CDR3 amino acids: CASSLVGLSNEKLFF. Written as DNA, the CDR3 is TGCGCCAGCAGCTTGGTGGGGCTATCTAATGAAAAACTGTTTTTT.

This clone was seen once. This chain connects TRBV7-6 to TRBJ2-2; 7 bases align to TRBD1. This CDR3 is built from 16 residues. With 7 bases clipped from V and 0 bases from J, the junction kept 8 bases outside the gene matches. Germline lookup yields CDR1 SGHVS and CDR2 FNYEAQ. The CDR3 DNA sequence: TGTGCCAGCACCCTAGGGGGCACCTCGAACACCGGGGAGCTGTTTTTT. Amino acids: CASTLGGTSNTGELFF.

Concerning this clone: Within the sample, other DNA sequences also encode this same CDR3. This chain links TRBV14 with TRBJ1-6, with 9 bases aligning to TRBD1. The CDR3 consists of 15 residues. Germline V lookup: CDR1 SGHDN, CDR2 FVKESK. With 4 bases clipped from V and 7 bases from J, the junction kept 5 bases outside the gene matches. This CDR3 is CASSRTGGGNSPLHF. The CDR3, as DNA: TGTGCCAGCAGCCGCACAGGGGGCGGCAATTCACCCCTCCACTTT.

This chain links TRBV19 with TRBJ1-5; a weak D match, TRBD1 (6 bases). Germline CDR1 is LNHDA and CDR2 is SQIVND (reference sequence). V shed 3 bases and J shed 4 bases, with 10 bases lying between them. The CDR3 has 14 residues. CDR3 in DNA: TGTGCCAGTAGTATTGGACAGAGAAATCAGCCCCAGCATTTT. Protein sequence: CASSIGQRNQPQHF.

The chain links TRBV19 to TRBJ1-1; 8 bases fit TRBD1. The CDR3 consists of 16 residues. The V and J ends lost 4 bases and 0 bases, in that order; junction bases with no gene match: 7. Germline V gene sequence: CDR1 LNHDA, CDR2 SQIVND (reference sequence). The CDR3 DNA reads as TGTGCCAGTAGTACCCGGGACAGGATAATGAACACTGAAGCTTTCTTT. It codes for CASSTRDRIMNTEAFF.

This clone was counted only a few times. The chain combines TRBV19 with TRBJ1-3; tentative D call: TRBD1 (6 bases). CDR1 LNHDA and CDR2 SQIVND come from the germline V gene (reference sequence). The CDR3 has 16 amino acids. Deletions cut 2 bases from V and 4 bases from J, with 15 bases between. DNA of the CDR3: TGTGCCAGTAGTATAAGGGGGGGCGCCTCCGGAAACACCATATATTTT. Protein: CASSIRGGASGNTIYF.

As to this clone: A read error may account for a junction end that differs from germline. The chain carries TRBV27 and TRBJ2-6, with a weak D call TRBD1 (5 bases). The CDR3 sequence is 14 residues long. Germline CDR1 and CDR2: MNHEY and SMNVEV (reference sequence). This CDR3 reads CASGSDSGASVLTF. The DNA of the CDR3 is TGTGCCAGCGGCAGCGATTCTGGGGCCAGCGTCCTGACTTTC.

This sequence joins TRBV4-1 and TRBJ1-1; possible D gene TRBD1, 6 bases. Germline V lookup: CDR1 MGHRA, CDR2 YSYEKL. V lost 5 bases and J 2 bases, leaving 9 bases between the germline ends. This CDR3 region has 13 residues. The CDR3, as DNA: TGCGCCAGCAGCTACAGGGAAAACACTGAAGCTTTCTTT. As protein: CASSYRENTEAFF.

The chain recombines TRBV12-5 with TRBJ2-3; tentatively, D is TRBD1 or TRBD2 (5 bases each). The length of the CDR3 is 15 residues. Germline-derived CDR1 and CDR2 are LGHNT and FRNRAP. V was cut by 1 base and J by 4 bases, with 12 bases left in between. CDR3 coding DNA: TGTGCTAGTGGTTTGGGAGGGGTGGGAGCAGATACGCAGTATTTT. The encoded protein is CASGLGGVGADTQYF.

The chain carries TRBV4-1 and TRBJ2-7; TRBD1 agrees at 8 bases. The CDR3 contains 17 residues. Germline V lookup: CDR1 MGHRA, CDR2 YSYEKL. Trimming removed 1 base from V and 7 bases from J; junction bases left unmatched: 15. The CDR3 region has the DNA TGCGCCAGCAGCCAAGGTCGATCCTGGACAGGGATAGGGGAGCAGTACTTC. This translates into CASSQGRSWTGIGEQYF.

The chain combines TRBV5-1 with TRBJ2-7; 8 bases map to TRBD1. CDR3 length: 12 residues. Germline V gene lookup returns CDR1 SGHRS and CDR2 YFSETQ. V dropped 2 bases and J dropped 11; count of bases not matched to a gene: 6. Here the CDR3 reads CASSFSQGEEYF. In DNA form, the CDR3 reads TGCGCCAGCAGCTTTTCACAGGGGGAGGAGTACTTC. The variable domain in full, with the rest retrieved from reference TRBV5-1 and TRBJ2-7, is KAGVTQTPRYLIKTRGQQVTLSCSPISGHRSVSWYQQTPGQGLQFLFEYFSETQRNKGNFPGRFSGRQFSNSRSEMNVSTLELGDSALYLCASSFSQGEEYFGPGTRLTVT.

The count of this clone is one. The chain recombines TRBV19 with TRBJ2-3; D not resolved. This CDR3 contains 15 residues. The germline gives CDR1 LNHDA, CDR2 SQIVND (reference sequence). Trimming took off 3 bases at V and 1 base at J, with 11 bases between the two ends. The CDR3 region is CASSIWEEGTDTQYF. CDR3 coding DNA: TGTGCCAGTAGTATCTGGGAAGAGGGCACAGATACGCAGTATTTT.

The chain is built from TRBV7-3 and TRBJ1-1, with 8 positions matching TRBD1. The V segment lost 5 bases and the J segment 11 bases; nucleotides outside the gene matches: 7. Per germline, CDR1 SGHTA and CDR2 FQGTGA. The CDR3 runs 12 residues. CDR3 sequence: CASSLGQGRAFF. The CDR3 DNA sequence: TGTGCCAGCAGCCTCGGACAGGGAAGGGCTTTCTTT.

The chain recombines TRBV19 with TRBJ1-5, with 7 bases that match TRBD1. With V trimmed by 7 bases and J by 6 bases, 12 bases remained unmatched. Germline V gene sequence: CDR1 LNHDA, CDR2 SQIVND (reference sequence). The CDR3 contains 15 residues. DNA of the CDR3: TGTGCCAGTAAGGACAGGCCATCGTACGTTCAGCCCCAGCATTTT. Residues: CASKDRPSYVQPQHF.

This sequence joins TRBV19 and TRBJ1-6, with D uncertain. The V end lost 0 bases, the J end lost 0 bases, and 6 bases lay between the germline ends. Germline-derived CDR1 and CDR2 are LNHDA and SQIVND (reference sequence). The CDR3 has 16 amino acids. The CDR3 DNA sequence: TGTGCCAGTAGTATAGAGTCTGGCTCCTATAATTCACCCCTCCACTTT. Protein: CASSIESGSYNSPLHF.

This clone was seen once. This sequence joins TRBV28 and TRBJ1-4; weak D call: TRBD1 (5 bases). The germline V gene encodes CDR1 MDHEN and CDR2 SYDVKM. The CDR3 is 16 residues long. V dropped 5 bases and J dropped 7 bases, with 20 bases sitting between them. In DNA, the CDR3 is TGTGCCAGCAGTATTACCCAGGGCTCGGGTTTTGAAAAACTGTTTTTT. This gives the protein CASSITQGSGFEKLFF.

This chain joins TRBV30 and TRBJ1-2; D remains ambiguous. The CDR3 is 12 amino acids. Germline-derived CDR1 and CDR2 are GTSNPN and SVGIG (reference sequence). V dropped 4 bases and J dropped 4 bases, with 10 bases sitting between them. This CDR3 is CAWTTGRYGYTF. In nucleotides, the CDR3 is TGTGCCTGGACCACCGGACGCTATGGCTACACCTTC.

This clone has just a few counts. CDR3 sequence reads: CASSLVQGNYGYTF. CDR3 in DNA: TGTGCCAGCAGCTTGGTTCAGGGAAACTATGGCTACACCTTC. V is TRBV5-8 and J is TRBJ1-2, with D maybe TRBD1 (5 bases). V lost 0 bases, J lost 2 bases, and 8 bases lay in between. Germline V gene data show CDR1 as SGHTS and CDR2 as YDEGEE. The CDR3 is 14 residues long.

The chain links TRBV19 to TRBJ2-3; D is possibly TRBD1 (5 bases). Trimming removed 4 bases from V and 0 bases from J, with 17 bases in between. This CDR3 comprises 17 residues. Germline CDR1 reads LNHDA; CDR2 reads SQIVND (reference sequence). In DNA, the CDR3 is TGTGCCAGTAGTACCAATCCAGGGCGGAGTAGCACAGATACGCAGTATTTT. Translation: CASSTNPGRSSTDTQYF. The variable domain in full, completed from reference TRBV19 and TRBJ2-3, reads DGGITQSPKYLFRKEGQNVTLSCEQNLNHDAMYWYRQDPGQGLRLIYYSQIVNDFQKGDIAEGYSVSREKKESFPLTVTSAQKNPTAFYLCASSTNPGRSSTDTQYFGPGTRLTVL.